This entry lists 31 T cell receptor beta chains sequenced from one sample in a study of T cell responses to AZD1222 COVID-19 vaccine (dated by TCRdb to the early 2020s). Library prep was done by the immunoSEQ multiplex PCR assay. Here the immuneACCESS table is served through TCRdb, limited to in-frame sequences with V and J called. Missing clones are a known gap in these copies; in checked studies unresolved V genes cover under half, and the rest lacks a known reason. The sample records over 100,000 clones, approximately 91% of which are singletons. More than 1% of the sample rests with the top ten. Sample time point, as interpreted from the label and publication: about 28 days (+/-7) after the second vaccine dose. The input for sequencing was peripheral blood, taken 28 days after the second AZD1222 dose. Receptor source: an adult who received the AZD1222 COVID-19 vaccine.

V gene TRBV5-4 combines with J gene TRBJ1-1, with a weak D call TRBD1 (5 bases). The germline V gene has CDR1 SGHNT and CDR2 YYREEE (reference sequence). CDR3 size: 12 residues. Trimming shortened V by 1 base and J by 8 bases, and 9 bases separated the two germline ends. This CDR3 reads CASSLQQGEAFF. The CDR3, as DNA: TGTGCCAGCAGCTTGCAGCAGGGCGAAGCTTTCTTT.

The J gene is TRBJ2-1, the V gene TRBV24-1; D is unresolved. Germline lookup yields CDR1 KGHDR and CDR2 SFDVKD. The length of the CDR3 is 11 residues. V dropped 1 base and J dropped 8 bases, with 2 bases sitting between them. As DNA, the CDR3 is TGTGCCACCAGTGATTTCGATGAGCAGTTCTTC. Translation: CATSDFDEQFF.

The V call is TRBV28, the J call TRBJ1-1; 7 nucleotides align to TRBD1. Germline V gives CDR1 MDHEN, CDR2 SYDVKM. J gave up 5 bases and V 7 bases, and 10 bases lay outside the gene matches. CDR3 length: 14 amino acids. The CDR3 here is CASTVDRVRTEAFF. The CDR3 coding sequence is TGTGCCAGCACCGTTGACAGGGTAAGAACTGAAGCTTTCTTT.

The chain employs TRBV11-1 and TRBJ1-5; D unclear. Looked up from germline, CDR1 is SGHAT and CDR2 is FQDESV (reference sequence). The V end was cut by 0 bases, the J end by 2 bases, with 2 bases between. The CDR3 loop spans 13 amino acids. Written as DNA, the CDR3 is TGTGCCAGCAGCTTAGCGGGCAATCAGCCCCAGCATTTT. Its protein product is CASSLAGNQPQHF. Combining the CDR3 with reference TRBV11-1 and TRBJ1-5 gives the whole variable domain EAEVAQSPRYKITEKSQAVAFWCDPISGHATLYWYRQILGQGPELLVQFQDESVVDDSQLPKDRFSAERLKGVDSTLKIQPAELGDSAMYLCASSLAGNQPQHFGDGTRLSIL.

This clone was recorded a few times. V usage is TRBV6-5 and J usage is TRBJ1-2; 9 bases align to TRBD1. Trimming removed 4 bases from V and 4 bases from J; junction bases left unmatched: 7. Germline V gene data show CDR1 as MNHEY and CDR2 as SVGAGI. CDR3 length: 15 residues. This chain's CDR3 is CASSSKQGAGYGYTF. CDR3 DNA: TGTGCCAGCAGTTCCAAACAGGGGGCAGGCTATGGCTACACCTTC.

V and J are TRBV5-1 and TRBJ1-6; D unresolved. The length of the CDR3 is 19 residues. The ends were cut back, 3 bases at V and 0 bases at J, with 19 bases in the middle. Germline V gene data show CDR1 as SGHRS and CDR2 as YFSETQ. DNA for the CDR3: TGCGCCAGCAGCTCACATCCTTCTCAAGGGAGCTCCTATAATTCACCCCTCCACTTT. Its protein is CASSSHPSQGSSYNSPLHF.

CDR3 nucleotide sequence: TGCGCCAGCAGCTTGGGGGCAGGGGACACCGGGGAGCTGTTTTTT. It specifies CASSLGAGDTGELFF. V usage is TRBV5-1 and J usage is TRBJ2-2; tentatively, D is TRBD1 (6 bases). Germline values: CDR1 SGHRS, CDR2 YFSETQ. V was cut by 0 bases and J by 3 bases, with 9 bases left in between. This CDR3 contains 15 residues.

This chain links TRBV29-1 with TRBJ2-3; unclear D gene. This CDR3 has 15 residues. V was shortened by 7 bases and J by 0 bases, with 17 bases between the two germline ends. Looked up from germline, CDR1 is SQVTM and CDR2 is ANQGSEA. The CDR3 DNA sequence: TGCAGCGCCTCCGGCAGGACGTCTAGCACAGATACGCAGTATTTT. The encoded protein is CSASGRTSSTDTQYF.

The V gene is TRBV6-5, the J gene TRBJ1-2; 9 nucleotides align to TRBD1. This CDR3 comprises 15 residues. V was clipped by 10 bases and J by 6 bases; unmatched bases: 15. Per germline, CDR1 MNHEY and CDR2 SVGAGI. CDR3 in DNA: TGTGCCACACGGGGTCCCACAGGGGGCGCGGATGGCTACACCTTC. Residues: CATRGPTGGADGYTF.

This clone showed up just a few times. J is TRBJ2-1 and V is TRBV24-1; 8 bases line up with TRBD2. Germline V lookup: CDR1 KGHDR, CDR2 SFDVKD. J lost 9 bases, V lost 5 bases, and 2 bases had no gene match. CDR3 size: 12 residues. The CDR3 is CATSVGGGEQFF. CDR3 nucleotide sequence: TGTGCCACCAGTGTCGGGGGGGGTGAGCAGTTCTTC.

This clone has more than one count but fewer than ten. The chain combines TRBV27 with TRBJ2-3; D is perhaps TRBD1 or TRBD2 (5 bases each). The germline V gene encodes CDR1 MNHEY and CDR2 SMNVEV (reference sequence). The germline V and J ends were trimmed by 7 bases and 6 bases, with 20 bases remaining between them. CDR3 length equals 15 residues. DNA of the CDR3: TGTGCCAGCACCCCCGAGTGGGGGATAGTGGATACGCAGTATTTT. This encodes CASTPEWGIVDTQYF.

The genes are TRBV5-1 and TRBJ2-1; 13 bases are a match to TRBD2. CDR1 is SGHRS, CDR2 YFSETQ, per germline. J gave up 7 bases and V 0 bases, and 1 base lay outside the gene matches. The CDR3 has 15 residues. The CDR3 DNA is TGCGCCAGCAGCTTGGAACTAGCGGGAGGGAATGAGCAGTTCTTC. It codes for CASSLELAGGNEQFF.

This clone appeared a few times. V usage is TRBV19 and J usage is TRBJ1-5, with D maybe TRBD1 (6 bases). The CDR3 runs to 15 residues. Looked up from germline, CDR1 is LNHDA and CDR2 is SQIVND (reference sequence). V was shortened by 4 bases and J by 0 bases, with 10 bases between the two germline ends. The CDR3 DNA is TGTGCCAGTAGTAAGGACAGTTATAGCAATCAGCCCCAGCATTTT. This translates into CASSKDSYSNQPQHF.

The chain employs TRBV21-1 and TRBJ1-1; the table calls TRBD1, which could not be checked here. TRBV21-1 corresponds to a pseudogene. This CDR3 comprises 15 residues. This CDR3 is CASSKIHSLNTEAFF. The CDR3 nucleotides are TGTGCCAGCAGCAAAATCCACAGCCTGAACACTGAAGCTTTCTTT.

The V gene is TRBV24-1, the J gene TRBJ2-1, with D maybe TRBD2 (7 bases). The length of the CDR3 is 13 residues. V dropped 0 bases and J dropped 12 bases, with 11 bases sitting between them. Germline CDR1 KGHDR, CDR2 SFDVKD. The CDR3 reads CATSDLQGGGQFF. The CDR3 bases are TGTGCCACCAGTGATTTGCAAGGGGGGGGGCAGTTCTTC.

This clone was seen once. The chain employs TRBV10-2 and TRBJ2-1; TRBD2 might be the D (7 bases). The ends were cut back, 6 bases at V and 6 bases at J, with 21 bases in the middle. The CDR3 has 16 residues. Germline V lookup: CDR1 WSHSY, CDR2 SAAADI. CDR3 region: CASSRMGGQSSNEQFF. Written as DNA, the CDR3 is TGCGCCAGCAGCCGAATGGGGGGGCAGAGTTCCAATGAGCAGTTCTTC.

This clone was seen only once. The chain uses TRBV20-1 and TRBJ2-3, with 7 bases that match TRBD2. Germline loops: CDR1 DFQATT, CDR2 SNEGSKA (reference sequence). The CDR3 is made up of 16 amino acids. V gave up 3 bases and J gave up 2 bases; unmatched junction bases: 11. CDR3 residues: CSASSAGLAVTDTQYF. In DNA, the CDR3 is TGCAGTGCTAGTTCAGCTGGGCTAGCGGTCACAGATACGCAGTATTTT.

The chain is built from TRBV7-9 and TRBJ2-3; D possibly corresponds to TRBD2 (5 bases). The CDR3 has 14 residues. Germline V gene data show CDR1 as SEHNR and CDR2 as FQNEAQ (reference sequence). Trimming left V 3 bases short and J 3 bases short, with 10 bases between. The CDR3 DNA follows: TGTGCCAGCAGCTTTTCCCGGGAAACAGATACGCAGTATTTT. Amino acids: CASSFSRETDTQYF.

The rearrangement joins TRBV5-1 to TRBJ2-2, with D hard to call. Looked up from germline, CDR1 is SGHRS and CDR2 is YFSETQ. The CDR3 is 14 amino acids. Trimming removed 0 bases from V and 5 bases from J, with 8 bases in between. In nucleotides, the CDR3 is TGCGCCAGCAGCTTGGAACGGGTTACCGGGGAGCTGTTTTTT. It yields the protein CASSLERVTGELFF.

This chain's CDR3 is CATSDPFTDEQYF. CDR3 DNA: TGTGCCACCAGTGACCCCTTCACGGACGAGCAGTACTTC. The chain employs TRBV24-1 and TRBJ2-7; the D is unclear. The CDR3 consists of 13 residues. V lost 4 bases and J 5 bases, leaving 11 bases between the germline ends. Germline loops: CDR1 KGHDR, CDR2 SFDVKD.

The count of this clone is one. The rearrangement joins TRBV10-3 to TRBJ2-7, with 10 bases lining up with TRBD2. The CDR3 sequence is 14 residues long. The germline gives CDR1 ENHRY, CDR2 SYGVKD. Here the CDR3 DNA reads TGTGCTGTGGCTAGCGGGAGAGTCCCTTACGAGCAGTACTTC. Translation gives CAVASGRVPYEQYF.

The V gene is TRBV30, the J gene TRBJ2-1; 12 bases align to TRBD2. V trimming: 1 base; J trimming: 7 bases; junction bases outside the gene matches: 8. The length of the CDR3 is 16 residues. Germline assignment: CDR1 GTSNPN and CDR2 SVGIG (reference sequence). The CDR3 protein is CAWSGRTSGRMNEQFF. The CDR3, as DNA: TGTGCCTGGAGTGGTCGAACTAGCGGGAGGATGAATGAGCAGTTCTTC.

The rearrangement uses TRBV6-5 and TRBJ1-2, with a possible D match to TRBD1 (5 bases). Trimming took 5 bases from V and 8 from J, leaving 9 bases between them. The CDR3 is 11 residues long. Germline CDR1 and CDR2: MNHEY and SVGAGI. The CDR3 DNA follows: TGTGCCAGCAGTCAAACAGGAGGCTACACCTTC. Encoded protein: CASSQTGGYTF.

The genes are TRBV18 and TRBJ2-5, with D hard to call. Trimming pared 5 bases from V and 2 bases from J, leaving 9 bases between. This CDR3 spans 13 amino acids. Per germline, CDR1 KGHSH and CDR2 LQKENI. CDR3 residues: CASSDLGQETQYF. The CDR3 coding sequence is TGTGCCAGCTCAGACCTAGGACAAGAGACCCAGTACTTC.

The chain carries TRBV10-3 and TRBJ1-1; D is unresolved. The V and J ends lost 10 bases and 0 bases respectively, with 12 bases between them. CDR3 length equals 13 residues. Per the germline V gene, CDR1 is ENHRY and CDR2 is SYGVKD. The CDR3 DNA reads TGTGCCACCGGGGAAGCTATGAACACTGAAGCTTTCTTT. Its translation is CATGEAMNTEAFF.

The V gene is TRBV6-6, the J gene TRBJ1-5, with D unclear. The CDR3 runs 13 residues. In germline, CDR1 is MNHNY, CDR2 SVGAGI (reference sequence). Trimming cost V 6 bases and J 1 base, with 7 bases left between them. In DNA, the CDR3 is TGTGCCAGCAGCTCTAGGAGCAATCAGCCCCAGCATTTT. Protein sequence: CASSSRSNQPQHF.

The chain couples TRBV28 to TRBJ2-1; D not resolved. CDR3 length: 12 amino acids. CDR1 and CDR2 (germline): MDHEN, SYDVKM. Trimming left V 6 bases short and J 6 bases short, with 9 bases between. The CDR3 bases are TGTGCCAGCAGATCAGCCACCAATGAGCAGTTCTTC. It codes for CASRSATNEQFF.

This chain joins TRBV2 and TRBJ2-7, with D tentatively TRBD1 (5 bases). V shed 6 bases and J shed 4 bases, with 19 bases lying between them. Germline CDR1 is SNHLY and CDR2 is FYNNEI. This CDR3 region has 15 residues. The DNA for the CDR3 is TGTGCCAGCAGCGAACAGGCCCCCCGGCGGTACGAGCAGTACTTC. Residues: CASSEQAPRRYEQYF. The entire variable domain, with the rest obtained from reference TRBV2 and TRBJ2-7, is as follows: EPEVTQTPSHQVTQMGQEVILRCVPISNHLYFYWYRQILGQKVEFLVSFYNNEISEKSEIFDDQFSVERPDGSNFTLKIRSTKLEDSAMYFCASSEQAPRRYEQYFGPGTRLTVT.

V is TRBV2 and J is TRBJ1-2; possible D gene TRBD1, 5 bases. Trimming cost V 1 base and J 4 bases, with 7 bases left between them. Germline CDR1 is SNHLY and CDR2 is FYNNEI. The CDR3 has 13 residues. The CDR3, as DNA: TGTGCCAGCAGTGAAGGACAGCTCTATGGCTACACCTTC. Amino acids: CASSEGQLYGYTF.

DNA for the CDR3: TGTGCCAGCAGTTTCGGAAACACCATATATTTT. Translated, it gives CASSFGNTIYF. V is TRBV2 and J is TRBJ1-3; D is uncertain. V was trimmed by 5 bases and J by 4 bases, leaving 3 bases between them. CDR1 is SNHLY and CDR2 is FYNNEI in the germline V gene. The CDR3 is made up of 11 amino acids.

The chain recombines TRBV15 with TRBJ1-2; 8 bases align to TRBD1. The V gene end was trimmed by 3 bases and the J gene end by 7 bases; junction bases not matched to a gene: 13. The CDR3 has 16 amino acids. Germline lookup yields CDR1 LNHNV and CDR2 YYDKDF (reference sequence). This chain's CDR3 is CATSRGETGAPRGYTF. CDR3 bases: TGTGCCACCAGCAGGGGCGAGACAGGGGCGCCGCGTGGCTACACCTTC.